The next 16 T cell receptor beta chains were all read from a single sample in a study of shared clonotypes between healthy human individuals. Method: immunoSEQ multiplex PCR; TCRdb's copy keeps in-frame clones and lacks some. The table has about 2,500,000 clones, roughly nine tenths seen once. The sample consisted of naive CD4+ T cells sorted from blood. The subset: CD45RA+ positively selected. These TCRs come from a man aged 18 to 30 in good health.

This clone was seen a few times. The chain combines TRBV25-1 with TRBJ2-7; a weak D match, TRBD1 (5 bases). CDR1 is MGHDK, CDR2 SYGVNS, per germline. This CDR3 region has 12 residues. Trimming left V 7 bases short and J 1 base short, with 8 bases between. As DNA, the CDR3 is TGTGCCAGCATGGACATTTCCTACGAGCAGTACTTC. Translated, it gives CASMDISYEQYF.

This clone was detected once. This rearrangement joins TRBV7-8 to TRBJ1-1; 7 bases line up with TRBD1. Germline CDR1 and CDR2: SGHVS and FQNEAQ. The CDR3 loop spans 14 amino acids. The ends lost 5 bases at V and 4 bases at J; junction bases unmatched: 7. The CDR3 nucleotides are TGTGCCAGCAGCAACAGCCAGGGGGGCACTGAAGCTTTCTTT. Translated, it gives CASSNSQGGTEAFF.

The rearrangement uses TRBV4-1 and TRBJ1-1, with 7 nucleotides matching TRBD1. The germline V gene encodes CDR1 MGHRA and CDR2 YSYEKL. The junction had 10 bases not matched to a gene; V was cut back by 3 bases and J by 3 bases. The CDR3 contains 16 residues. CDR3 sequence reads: CASSHNPGQRYTEAFF. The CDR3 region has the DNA TGCGCCAGCAGCCATAATCCGGGACAGCGTTACACTGAAGCTTTCTTT.

The CDR3 DNA reads TGTGCCAGCAGCGGACGGCTCGACTCTGGAAACACCATATATTTT. This encodes CASSGRLDSGNTIYF. V usage is TRBV6-1 and J usage is TRBJ1-3; no clear D gene. From germline, CDR1 is MNHNS and CDR2 SASEGT. V lost 6 bases to trimming and J lost 0 bases, with 12 bases between them. The CDR3 is 15 amino acids.

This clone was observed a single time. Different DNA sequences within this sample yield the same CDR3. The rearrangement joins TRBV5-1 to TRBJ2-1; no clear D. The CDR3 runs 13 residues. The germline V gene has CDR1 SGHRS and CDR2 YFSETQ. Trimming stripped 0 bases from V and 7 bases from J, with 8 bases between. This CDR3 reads CASSLALGNEQFF. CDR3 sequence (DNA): TGCGCCAGCAGCTTGGCCCTGGGAAATGAGCAGTTCTTC.

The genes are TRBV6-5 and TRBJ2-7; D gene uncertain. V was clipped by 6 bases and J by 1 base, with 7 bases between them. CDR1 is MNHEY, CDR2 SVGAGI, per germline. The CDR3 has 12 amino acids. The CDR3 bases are TGTGCCAGCAGGAGCCCTTCCTACGAGCAGTACTTC. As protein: CASRSPSYEQYF.

CDR3 loop: CSVAKGGAYTEAFF. The CDR3 nucleotides read TGCAGCGTTGCCAAAGGGGGCGCCTACACTGAAGCTTTCTTT. This rearrangement joins TRBV29-1 to TRBJ1-1, with TRBD1 matching 7 bases. The CDR3 totals 14 residues. Germline CDR1 SQVTM, CDR2 ANQGSEA. The V and J ends lost 4 bases and 3 bases, in that order; junction bases with no gene match: 8.

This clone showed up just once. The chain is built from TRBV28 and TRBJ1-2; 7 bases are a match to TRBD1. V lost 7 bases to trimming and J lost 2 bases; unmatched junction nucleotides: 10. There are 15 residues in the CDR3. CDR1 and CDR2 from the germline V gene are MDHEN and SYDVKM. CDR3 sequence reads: CASTTPRTGNYGYTF. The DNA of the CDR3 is TGTGCCAGCACCACCCCGAGGACAGGAAACTATGGCTACACCTTC.

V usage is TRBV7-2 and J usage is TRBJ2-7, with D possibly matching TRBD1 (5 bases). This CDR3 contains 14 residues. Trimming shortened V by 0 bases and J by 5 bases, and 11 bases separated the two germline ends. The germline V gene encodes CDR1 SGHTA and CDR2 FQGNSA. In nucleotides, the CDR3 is TGTGCCAGCAGCTTAGCGCAGGGTTTCGACGAGCAGTACTTC. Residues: CASSLAQGFDEQYF.

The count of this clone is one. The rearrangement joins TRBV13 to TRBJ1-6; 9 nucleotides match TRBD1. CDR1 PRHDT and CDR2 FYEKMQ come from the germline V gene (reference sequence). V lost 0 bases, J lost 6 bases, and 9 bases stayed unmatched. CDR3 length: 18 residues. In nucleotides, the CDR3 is TGTGCCAGCAGCTTAGGCCGATTGAAACAGGGGGCTAATTCACCCCTCCACTTT. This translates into CASSLGRLKQGANSPLHF.

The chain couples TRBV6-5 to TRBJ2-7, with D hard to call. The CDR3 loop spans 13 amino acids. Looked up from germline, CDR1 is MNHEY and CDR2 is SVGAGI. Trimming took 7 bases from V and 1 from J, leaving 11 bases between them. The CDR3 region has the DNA TGTGCCAGCACCTCCCCCCATTCCTACGAGCAGTACTTC. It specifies CASTSPHSYEQYF.

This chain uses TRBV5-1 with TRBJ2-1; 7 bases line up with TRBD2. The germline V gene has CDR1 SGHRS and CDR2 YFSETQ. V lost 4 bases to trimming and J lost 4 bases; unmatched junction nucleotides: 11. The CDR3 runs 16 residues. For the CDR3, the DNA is TGCGCCAGCAGCCCGGCGGGAGACAGAAATTACAATGAGCAGTTCTTC. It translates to CASSPAGDRNYNEQFF.

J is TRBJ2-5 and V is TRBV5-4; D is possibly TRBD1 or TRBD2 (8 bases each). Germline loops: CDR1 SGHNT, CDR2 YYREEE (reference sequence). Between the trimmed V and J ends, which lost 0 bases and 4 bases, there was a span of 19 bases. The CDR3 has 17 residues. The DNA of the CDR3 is TGTGCCAGCAGCTTGGTGTCAGGGGGCGGGGGGAGAGAGACCCAGTACTTC. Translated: CASSLVSGGGGRETQYF.

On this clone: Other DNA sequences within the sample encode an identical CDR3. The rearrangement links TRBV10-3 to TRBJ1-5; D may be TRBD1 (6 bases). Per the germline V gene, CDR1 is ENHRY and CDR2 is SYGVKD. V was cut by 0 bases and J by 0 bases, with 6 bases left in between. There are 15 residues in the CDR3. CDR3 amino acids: CAISESGGSNQPQHF. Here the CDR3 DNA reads TGTGCCATCAGTGAGTCAGGGGGTAGCAATCAGCCCCAGCATTTT.

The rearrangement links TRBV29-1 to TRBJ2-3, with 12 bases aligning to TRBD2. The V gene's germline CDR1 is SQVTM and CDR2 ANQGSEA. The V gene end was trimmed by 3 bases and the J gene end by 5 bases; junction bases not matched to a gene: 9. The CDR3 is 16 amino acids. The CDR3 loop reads CSVDLAGGPWRDTQYF. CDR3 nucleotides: TGCAGCGTTGACCTAGCGGGGGGGCCCTGGAGAGATACGCAGTATTTT.

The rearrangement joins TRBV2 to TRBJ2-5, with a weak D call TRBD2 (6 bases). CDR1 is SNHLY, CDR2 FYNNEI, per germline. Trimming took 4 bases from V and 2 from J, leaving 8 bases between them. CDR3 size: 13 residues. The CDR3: CASSGDFQETQYF. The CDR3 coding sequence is TGTGCCAGCAGTGGGGACTTTCAAGAGACCCAGTACTTC.